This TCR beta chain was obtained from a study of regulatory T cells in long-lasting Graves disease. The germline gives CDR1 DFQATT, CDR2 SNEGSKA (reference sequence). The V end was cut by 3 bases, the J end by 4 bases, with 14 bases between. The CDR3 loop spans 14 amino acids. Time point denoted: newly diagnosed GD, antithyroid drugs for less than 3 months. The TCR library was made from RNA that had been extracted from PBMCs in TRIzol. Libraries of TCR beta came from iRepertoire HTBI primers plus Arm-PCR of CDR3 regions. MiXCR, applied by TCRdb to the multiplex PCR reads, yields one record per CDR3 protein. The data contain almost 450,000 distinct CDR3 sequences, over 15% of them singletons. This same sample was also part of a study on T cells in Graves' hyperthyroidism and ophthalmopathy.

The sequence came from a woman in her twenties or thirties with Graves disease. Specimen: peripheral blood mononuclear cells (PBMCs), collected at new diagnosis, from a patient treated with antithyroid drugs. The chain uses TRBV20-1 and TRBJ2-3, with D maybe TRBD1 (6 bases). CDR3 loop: CSARGTPAPDTQYF. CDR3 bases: TGCAGTGCTAGGGGGACACCGGCGCCAGATACGCAGTATTTT.